The source of this T cell receptor (beta chain) is a study of OX40 agonist ivuxolimab in advanced cancers. There are 17 residues in the CDR3. V lost 2 bases, J lost 5 bases, and 13 bases stayed unmatched. Germline-derived CDR1 and CDR2 are WNHNN and SYGVQD (reference sequence). The protocol was immunoSEQ multiplex PCR, while the TCRdb copy is restricted to in-frame clones and leaves out a portion. The sample comprises 65,000 to 85,000 clones, approximately 79% of which are singletons, and around 2.4% rests with the top ten. The TCR sequence derives from an adult with an advanced solid tumor such as melanoma, head and neck, liver or kidney cancer. The sample consisted of CD4+ or CD8+ T cells sorted from blood, taken in a trial of the OX40 agonist ivuxolimab. The genes are TRBV10-1 and TRBJ1-2; 8 bases match TRBD1. CDR3 DNA: TGCGCCAGCAGTGAGGGGGACAGGCCTTCTCCCCTATATGGCTACACCTTC. Translation gives CASSEGDRPSPLYGYTF.